The source of this T cell receptor beta chain is a study of cytomegalovirus exposure and HLA in healthy donors. Study findings and constraints: Previously analyzed data showed that most TCR beta V segments were productive at a frequency of about 87% or about 30%.

Healthy bone marrow donors made up the donor group. CDR1 is MDHEN, CDR2 SYDVKM, per germline. Deletions cut 3 bases from V and 10 bases from J, with 9 bases between. This CDR3 is built from 12 residues. PCR primers comprised 60 Vbeta and 13 Jbeta primers. TCRdb's copy holds only in-frame clones and misses some; the assay was immunoSEQ multiplex PCR. The top ten hold around 2.3% of the sample, which has 150,000 to 200,000 clones, approximately 73% seen once. To note about this clone: Its antigen is undetermined.

Sequenced sample: PBMCs. The V gene is TRBV28, the J gene TRBJ1-4, with D uncertain. This TCR derives from a woman younger than 45 in good health and CMV-seropositive. The CDR3 DNA reads TGTGCCAGCAGTTTTGGCCTCTTAAAACTGTTTTTT. Translation: CASSFGLLKLFF. Drawing the rest from reference TRBV28 and TRBJ1-4, the complete variable domain is DVKVTQSSRYLVKRTGEKVFLECVQDMDHENMFWYRQDPGLGLRLIYFSYDVKMKEKGDIPEGYSVSREKKERFSLILESASTNQTSMYLCASSFGLLKLFFGSGTQLSVL.